This T cell receptor (beta chain) was sequenced during a study of T cells after yellow fever vaccination. Study as a whole: Fractions low in cell number were prepared with SMART-Seq v4 Ultra Low Input. The study, taken as a whole, reports: In post-booster samples, most primary-vaccination clones reappeared (about 97% CD4, 88% CD8). Sorted repertoires could include abundant contaminating clonotypes from bulk cells.

This clonotype was counted only a few times. Its antigen is not known. As TCR cDNA was made by 5'RACE template switching, a universal primer site and UMIs were added. MiXCR, run by TCRdb on the 5' RACE reads, gives a single entry per CDR3 protein. The sample has 60,000 to 85,000 distinct CDR3 sequences; more than 6.5% are singletons. Germline assignment: CDR1 SQVTM and CDR2 ANQGSEA. The CDR3 is 12 amino acids. Deletions cut 6 bases from V and 6 bases from J, with 14 bases between. The origin of this receptor is a man between 18 and 29 years old who received the YFV17D yellow fever vaccine. The sample in question was CD8+ T cells sorted from PBMCs, obtained around 45 days after the first yellow fever vaccination. The rearrangement uses TRBV29-1 and TRBJ1-1; D gene unclear. In DNA form, the CDR3 reads TGCAGCGTCGCCCCCGCAGGCGCTGAAGCTTTCTTT. Encoded protein: CSVAPAGAEAFF.